What follows is one T cell receptor (beta chain) and its context. The source of the sample is a study of control samples from healthy donors and cancer patients. The protocol was immunoSEQ multiplex PCR, while the TCRdb copy is restricted to in-frame clones and leaves out a portion. The profile shows 100,000 to 150,000 clones, 90% of them singletons. CDR3 length: 13 amino acids. Trimming took 2 bases from V and 12 from J, leaving 14 bases between them. The germline V gene encodes CDR1 GTSNPN and CDR2 SVGIG (reference sequence). This receptor was obtained from a man aged 18 to 35 in good health. This chain joins TRBV30 and TRBJ1-6, with D unresolved. The material sequenced was blood. CDR3 residues: CAWSWADLEPLHF. Written as DNA, the CDR3 is TGTGCCTGGAGTTGGGCAGATCTAGAACCCCTCCACTTT.